In its sample, the clone carrying this T cell receptor beta chain was seen many times. The germline CDR1 and CDR2 sequences are SGHRS and YFSETQ. The CDR3 has 15 residues. V lost 0 bases and J lost 1, with 10 bases in between. This record belongs to a study of T cells in Graves' hyperthyroidism and ophthalmopathy. Every diagnosis used clinical symptoms, serum thyroxine and TRAb, thyroid ultrasound and orbital computed tomography. Researchers took RNA transcripts and amplified the TCR beta CDR3 regions from them. Using the HTBI primer set, a first-round RT-PCR was run on the TCR CDR3. TCRdb independently ran MiXCR on the multiplex PCR reads; one entry per CDR3 protein. The repertoire holds a few hundred thousand distinct CDR3 sequences, with approximately 16% as singletons.

Sequences were obtained from blood. This sequence joins TRBV5-1 and TRBJ1-2; no definite D call. The receptor comes from an older woman with Graves' ophthalmopathy. The CDR3 DNA reads TGCGCCAGCAGCTTGGAGGGCACCTATAACTATGGCTACACCTTC. Protein: CASSLEGTYNYGYTF. Supplemented by reference TRBV5-1 and TRBJ1-2, the full variable domain reads KAGVTQTPRYLIKTRGQQVTLSCSPISGHRSVSWYQQTPGQGLQFLFEYFSETQRNKGNFPGRFSGRQFSNSRSEMNVSTLELGDSALYLCASSLEGTYNYGYTFGSGTRLTVV.